This is a list of T cell receptor beta chains from one sample in a study of CD8 T cells in ankylosing spondylitis. TCRdb ran MiXCR on the 5' RACE reads and lists one entry per CDR3 protein. The data contain about 240,000 distinct CDR3 sequences, roughly 10% of them singletons. The sequencing sample was made of blood, either unsorted or a sorted T cell fraction (not recorded which). All receptors derive from a male donor with ankylosing spondylitis or in good health (not recorded which). Both conserved end residues are part of each CDR3. A D gene is named only where the DNA matches it firmly. Size is stated for part of the rows, as once, few or many counts, or as a class when the clone is expanded.

clone_size: many; v_call: TRBV5-1; j_call: TRBJ2-3; d_call: TRBD2; cdr3_aa: CASSFPTSGTADTQYF; cdr3_nt: TGCGCCAGCAGCTTCCCCACTAGCGGCACGGCGGATACGCAGTATTTT
clone_size: many; v_call: TRBV6-5; j_call: TRBJ2-3; d_call: TRBD1; cdr3_aa: CASRGTGLQYF; cdr3_nt: TGTGCCAGCAGAGGGACAGGGTTGCAGTATTTT
clone_size: many; v_call: TRBV5-5; j_call: TRBJ2-1; d_call: -; cdr3_aa: CASSLDREAHNEQFF; cdr3_nt: TGTGCCAGCAGCTTGGACAGGGAGGCCCACAATGAGCAGTTCTTC
clone_size: few; v_call: TRBV3-1; j_call: TRBJ2-5; d_call: -; cdr3_aa: CASSQGDETQYF; cdr3_nt: TGTGCCAGCAGCCAAGGGGATGAGACCCAGTACTTC
clone_size: few; v_call: TRBV7-9; j_call: TRBJ1-2; d_call: -; cdr3_aa: CASSLQGAYGYTF; cdr3_nt: TGTGCCAGCAGCTTGCAGGGAGCTTATGGCTACACCTTC
clone_size: -; v_call: TRBV28; j_call: TRBJ2-7; d_call: -; cdr3_aa: CASSSQGMREQYF; cdr3_nt: TGTGCCAGCAGTTCCCAAGGGATGCGCGAGCAGTACTTC
clone_size: many; v_call: TRBV5-6; j_call: TRBJ2-7; d_call: TRBD1; cdr3_aa: CASSPTGSSYEQYF; cdr3_nt: TGTGCCAGCAGCCCGACAGGGAGCTCCTACGAGCAGTACTTC
clone_size: -; v_call: TRBV28; j_call: TRBJ2-7; d_call: -; cdr3_aa: CASKGAVMDEQYF; cdr3_nt: TGTGCCAGCAAAGGGGCGGTAATGGACGAGCAGTACTTC
clone_size: many; v_call: TRBV18; j_call: TRBJ2-7; d_call: -; cdr3_aa: CASSRQDYEQYF; cdr3_nt: TGTGCCAGCTCACGACAGGACTACGAGCAGTACTTC
clone_size: many; v_call: TRBV20-1; j_call: TRBJ2-3; d_call: -; cdr3_aa: CSARDEGDGTDTQYF; cdr3_nt: TGCAGTGCTAGAGATGAGGGGGATGGCACAGATACGCAGTATTTT
clone_size: many; v_call: TRBV5-1; j_call: TRBJ2-4; d_call: TRBD1; cdr3_aa: CASSYEPGQGLVKNIQYF; cdr3_nt: TGCGCCAGCAGCTACGAACCCGGACAGGGTTTAGTCAAAAACATTCAGTACTTC
clone_size: many; v_call: TRBV5-1; j_call: TRBJ1-2; d_call: TRBD1; cdr3_aa: CASSQDREWSGYTF; cdr3_nt: TGCGCCAGCAGCCAAGACAGGGAATGGTCGGGCTACACCTTC
clone_size: few; v_call: TRBV18; j_call: TRBJ2-3; d_call: -; cdr3_aa: CASSPVLVDTQYF; cdr3_nt: TGTGCCAGCTCACCGGTCCTAGTGGATACGCAGTATTTT
clone_size: many; v_call: TRBV7-2; j_call: TRBJ1-2; d_call: -; cdr3_aa: CASSLGGLVLYGYTF; cdr3_nt: TGTGCCAGCAGCTTAGGAGGACTAGTTCTCTATGGCTACACCTTC
clone_size: -; v_call: TRBV7-2; j_call: TRBJ2-5; d_call: TRBD2; cdr3_aa: CASSLQSGGGQETQYF; cdr3_nt: TGTGCCAGCAGCCTGCAAAGCGGGGGAGGCCAAGAGACCCAGTACTTC
clone_size: many; v_call: TRBV7-8; j_call: TRBJ1-1; d_call: -; cdr3_aa: CASSLGGGAFF; cdr3_nt: TGTGCCAGCAGCTTAGGGGGGGGAGCTTTCTTT
clone_size: many; v_call: TRBV5-1; j_call: TRBJ2-7; d_call: -; cdr3_aa: CASSLGGAVYEQYF; cdr3_nt: TGCGCCAGCAGCTTGGGAGGGGCGGTCTACGAGCAGTACTTC
clone_size: -; v_call: TRBV9; j_call: TRBJ2-1; d_call: TRBD1; cdr3_aa: CASSLRDRGNEQFF; cdr3_nt: TGTGCCAGCAGCCTCCGGGACAGGGGTAATGAGCAGTTCTTC
clone_size: many; v_call: TRBV7-9; j_call: TRBJ2-4; d_call: -; cdr3_aa: CASSSREELAKNIQYF; cdr3_nt: TGTGCCAGCAGCTCCAGGGAGGAACTAGCCAAAAACATTCAGTACTTC
clone_size: many; v_call: TRBV15; j_call: TRBJ2-1; d_call: TRBD2; cdr3_aa: CATSGGLAGNEQFF; cdr3_nt: TGTGCCACCAGCGGCGGACTAGCGGGGAATGAGCAGTTCTTC
clone_size: many; v_call: TRBV20-1; j_call: TRBJ2-3; d_call: -; cdr3_aa: CSASLRDLGDTQYF; cdr3_nt: TGCAGTGCTAGCCTCCGGGACCTCGGGGATACGCAGTATTTT
clone_size: many; v_call: TRBV29-1; j_call: TRBJ2-3; d_call: -; cdr3_aa: CSVFSRSGADTQYF; cdr3_nt: TGCAGCGTTTTTTCCAGGAGCGGTGCGGATACGCAGTATTTT
clone_size: many; v_call: TRBV7-8; j_call: TRBJ2-1; d_call: -; cdr3_aa: CASSLKNPSYNEQFF; cdr3_nt: TGTGCCAGCAGCTTAAAAAACCCCTCCTACAATGAGCAGTTCTTC
clone_size: few; v_call: TRBV2; j_call: TRBJ1-6; d_call: -; cdr3_aa: CASSDVEYSYNSPLHF; cdr3_nt: TGTGCCAGCAGTGACGTGGAGTACTCCTATAATTCACCCCTCCACTTT
clone_size: many; v_call: TRBV5-1; j_call: TRBJ1-3; d_call: -; cdr3_aa: CASSLDRDENTIYF; cdr3_nt: TGCGCCAGCAGCTTGGACAGAGACGAAAACACCATATATTTT
clone_size: -; v_call: TRBV20-1; j_call: TRBJ1-2; d_call: -; cdr3_aa: CSASPQGFLDYTF; cdr3_nt: TGCAGTGCTAGTCCACAGGGTTTCTTGGACTACACCTTC